Following are 32 T cell receptor beta chains from one sample sequenced in a study of OX40 agonist ivuxolimab in advanced cancers. Clones were sequenced by immunoSEQ multiplex PCR, and TCRdb holds only the in-frame ones, with some missing. The sample contains about 79,000 clones, roughly 91% of which appear only once. This specimen consisted of CD4+ or CD8+ T cells sorted from blood, obtained in a trial of the OX40 agonist ivuxolimab. These TCRs come from an adult with an advanced solid tumor such as melanoma, head and neck, liver or kidney cancer.

This chain uses TRBV5-1 with TRBJ2-7; 7 bases fit TRBD2. The CDR3 spans 15 residues. With V trimmed by 0 bases and J by 2 bases, 5 bases remained unmatched. The germline gives CDR1 SGHRS, CDR2 YFSETQ. CDR3 amino acids: CASSLDPSGAYEQYF. Here the CDR3 DNA reads TGCGCCAGCAGCTTGGACCCTAGCGGCGCCTACGAGCAGTACTTC.

The rearrangement joins TRBV13 to TRBJ2-7, with 14 bases aligning to TRBD2. The germline gives CDR1 PRHDT, CDR2 FYEKMQ (reference sequence). The length of the CDR3 is 20 residues. V was pared by 5 bases and J by 6 bases, with 21 bases of the junction left unmatched. CDR3 protein: CASSQKGTSGRPPSGFEQYF. The DNA of the CDR3 is TGTGCCAGCAGCCAAAAAGGGACTAGCGGGAGACCCCCAAGCGGTTTCGAGCAGTACTTC.

V usage is TRBV21-1 and J usage is TRBJ2-5; TRBD1 is the table's D call and was not checked against the DNA. TRBV21-1 is a recognized pseudogene. CDR3 length: 22 residues. This CDR3 is CASSKVLEAPLPRTGLWETQYF. As DNA, the CDR3 is TGTGCCAGCAGCAAAGTTCTCGAGGCCCCGCTACCCAGGACAGGGTTATGGGAGACCCAGTACTTC.

A single count supports this clone. V is TRBV25-1 and J is TRBJ2-5, with D uncertain. CDR3 length: 14 residues. The germline CDR1 and CDR2 sequences are MGHDK and SYGVNS. Trimming stripped 3 bases from V and 2 bases from J, with 10 bases between. CDR3 loop: CASSDSSEQETQYF. CDR3 in DNA: TGTGCCAGCAGTGATAGTTCGGAGCAAGAGACCCAGTACTTC. The full variable domain, with the rest looked up from reference TRBV25-1 and TRBJ2-5, is EADIYQTPRYLVIGTGKKITLECSQTMGHDKMYWYQQDPGMELHLIHYSYGVNSTEKGDLSSESTVSRIRTEHFPLTLESARPSHTSQYLCASSDSSEQETQYFGPGTRLLVL.

V usage is TRBV7-9 and J usage is TRBJ2-7; D remains ambiguous. The CDR3 extends over 12 amino acids. Germline CDR1 SEHNR, CDR2 FQNEAQ (reference sequence). Trimming removed 6 bases from V and 6 bases from J, with 12 bases in between. Here the CDR3 DNA reads TGTGCCAGCAGTAATTCACCGTCCGAGCAGTACTTC. Its protein is CASSNSPSEQYF.

The chain links TRBV11-3 to TRBJ1-5, with D uncertain. The V gene's germline CDR1 is SGHNT and CDR2 YENEEA. CDR3 length equals 15 residues. Trimming left V 0 bases short and J 3 bases short, with 9 bases between. The CDR3 protein is CASSLDSPDNQPQHF. The CDR3 nucleotides are TGTGCCAGCAGCTTAGATTCGCCTGACAATCAGCCCCAGCATTTT.

The CDR3 here is CASSLTAGRYNEQFF. The CDR3 nucleotides read TGTGCCAGCAGCTTAACAGCGGGACGGTACAATGAGCAGTTCTTC. This chain connects TRBV7-9 to TRBJ2-1; 7 bases fit TRBD2. The germline V gene encodes CDR1 SEHNR and CDR2 FQNEAQ (reference sequence). V lost 2 bases and J lost 4; bases outside the gene matches: 5. There are 15 residues in the CDR3.

This clone was picked up one time. This chain uses TRBV2 with TRBJ2-6; D is unresolved. The CDR3 spans 16 residues. Looked up from germline, CDR1 is SNHLY and CDR2 is FYNNEI. V lost 4 bases and J 0 bases, leaving 10 bases between the germline ends. The CDR3 reads CASSVGVNSGANVLTF. The CDR3 DNA is TGTGCCAGCAGTGTAGGAGTTAACTCTGGGGCCAACGTCCTGACTTTC.

The chain has TRBV7-8 and TRBJ1-2, with D perhaps matching TRBD1 (6 bases). V lost 5 bases and J lost 4, with 14 bases in between. CDR3 length equals 14 residues. Germline assignment: CDR1 SGHVS and CDR2 FQNEAQ. CDR3 loop: CASSGQGLLYGYTF. Written as DNA, the CDR3 is TGTGCCAGCAGCGGTCAGGGGCTACTCTATGGCTACACCTTC.

DNA of the CDR3: TGCGCCAGCAGCTTGGAGCCCGGGACAGGGAGCACAGATACGCAGTATTTT. It translates to CASSLEPGTGSTDTQYF. The J gene is TRBJ2-3, the V gene TRBV5-1, with 9 nucleotides matching TRBD1. This CDR3 is built from 17 residues. From germline, CDR1 is SGHRS and CDR2 YFSETQ. The J segment lost 0 bases and the V segment lost 0 bases, leaving 5 bases of the junction unmatched.

The V call is TRBV6-1, the J call TRBJ1-4, with 7 positions matching TRBD1. J gave up 4 bases and V 8 bases, and 7 bases lay outside the gene matches. Per germline, CDR1 MNHNS and CDR2 SASEGT. The CDR3 runs to 14 residues. CDR3 sequence (DNA): TGTGCCAGCTACCGGGACAGCCTTAATGAAAAACTGTTTTTT. It specifies CASYRDSLNEKLFF.

J is TRBJ2-7 and V is TRBV28; D unclear. CDR1 and CDR2 from the germline V gene are MDHEN and SYDVKM. The CDR3 is 18 residues long. Trimming cost V 4 bases and J 2 bases, with 24 bases left between them. The CDR3 DNA reads TGTGCCAGCAGTTCCACCCATCCGGCGAGGTATATCCCCTACGAGCAGTACTTC. It encodes CASSSTHPARYIPYEQYF.

This clone was found once. The chain combines TRBV11-3 with TRBJ1-1; no definite D call. The CDR3 length is 11 residues. Germline values: CDR1 SGHNT, CDR2 YENEEA. Trimming took off 2 bases at V and 8 bases at J, with 6 bases between the two ends. The DNA for the CDR3 is TGTGCCAGCAGCTTACACGAGGAAGCTTTCTTT. It specifies CASSLHEEAFF.

As for this clone: The sample contains more than one DNA sequence encoding this CDR3. The chain has TRBV7-2 and TRBJ2-7; the match to TRBD2 covers 7 bases. From germline, CDR1 is SGHTA and CDR2 FQGNSA. Losses at the gene ends were 2 bases for V and 6 bases for J; bases not matched to a gene: 1. This CDR3 is built from 12 residues. The CDR3 here is CASSLWGGEQYF. CDR3 nucleotide sequence: TGTGCCAGCAGCTTATGGGGGGGCGAGCAGTACTTC.

The genes are TRBV7-9 and TRBJ1-2, with a weak D call TRBD1 (6 bases). Germline CDR1 and CDR2: SEHNR and FQNEAQ (reference sequence). CDR3 length equals 15 residues. V lost 1 base and J 6 bases, leaving 15 bases between the germline ends. The CDR3 loop is CASSLVLRTDDGYTF. The CDR3 DNA sequence: TGTGCCAGCAGCTTAGTGTTAAGGACAGATGATGGCTACACCTTC.

This clone has a single count. The V gene is TRBV5-1, the J gene TRBJ2-3; a weak D match, TRBD2 (5 bases). The CDR3 totals 13 residues. V lost 2 bases, J lost 1 base, and 5 bases lay in between. Germline CDR1 reads SGHRS; CDR2 reads YFSETQ. The CDR3 DNA follows: TGCGCCAGCAGCTTACTAGGCACAGATACGCAGTATTTT. Residues: CASSLLGTDTQYF.

This chain joins TRBV10-3 and TRBJ1-5; 9 bases fit TRBD1. Germline-derived CDR1 and CDR2 are ENHRY and SYGVKD. The ends lost 5 bases at V and 5 bases at J; junction bases unmatched: 4. This CDR3 is 14 amino acids long. CDR3 nucleotides: TGTGCCATCAGTAAGACAGGGGGGGATCAGCCCCAGCATTTT. Amino acids: CAISKTGGDQPQHF.

J is TRBJ2-5 and V is TRBV2; D perhaps matches TRBD2 (5 bases). Germline loops: CDR1 SNHLY, CDR2 FYNNEI. This CDR3 is 15 amino acids long. The ends were cut back, 6 bases at V and 5 bases at J, with 19 bases in the middle. The CDR3 region has the DNA TGTGCCAGCAGACAACTACTAGGGTCCGGGGAGACCCAGTACTTC. It encodes CASRQLLGSGETQYF. The full variable domain, in which reference TRBV2 and TRBJ2-5 provide the parts outside the CDR3, is EPEVTQTPSHQVTQMGQEVILRCVPISNHLYFYWYRQILGQKVEFLVSFYNNEISEKSEIFDDQFSVERPDGSNFTLKIRSTKLEDSAMYFCASRQLLGSGETQYFGPGTRLLVL.

This clone occurred once. The chain employs TRBV6-6 and TRBJ1-3; D not resolved. Germline V gene data show CDR1 as MNHNY and CDR2 as SVGAGI (reference sequence). Trimming removed 0 bases at V and 2 bases at J, with 8 bases between. This CDR3 contains 15 residues. The DNA for the CDR3 is TGTGCCAGCAGTTACTCGAGAAGTCCTGGAAACACCATATATTTT. Encoded protein: CASSYSRSPGNTIYF.

This clone was seen only once. The V call is TRBV11-3, the J call TRBJ2-7; TRBD2 agrees at 8 bases. Unmatched junction bases numbered 14, after V lost 4 bases and J lost 0 bases. There are 18 residues in the CDR3. Germline CDR1 SGHNT, CDR2 YENEEA. The CDR3 loop is CASSSHILKAGVSYEQYF. The CDR3 DNA sequence: TGTGCCAGCAGCTCGCATATCTTGAAAGCGGGAGTCTCCTACGAGCAGTACTTC.

This chain links TRBV7-6 with TRBJ1-2; weak D call: TRBD1 (6 bases). The CDR3 contains 13 residues. Trimming stripped 5 bases from V and 8 bases from J, with 15 bases between. Germline V CDR1 and CDR2: SGHVS, FNYEAQ. CDR3 in amino acids: CASSLAGGGGYTF. As DNA, the CDR3 is TGTGCCAGCAGCCTCGCCGGGGGCGGGGGCTACACCTTC.

This clone came up a few times. The V call is TRBV29-1, the J call TRBJ2-3; D is unclear. The length of the CDR3 is 14 residues. Germline values: CDR1 SQVTM, CDR2 ANQGSEA. The V gene lost 7 bases and the J gene lost 3 bases, with 17 bases spanning the gap. Here the CDR3 DNA reads TGCAGCGGAGTGCCTAAAACCTCAACAGATACGCAGTATTTT. Amino acids: CSGVPKTSTDTQYF.

This chain connects TRBV5-1 to TRBJ2-2; 8 positions match TRBD1. Germline lookup yields CDR1 SGHRS and CDR2 YFSETQ. This CDR3 spans 13 amino acids. V was clipped by 7 bases and J by 2 bases; unmatched bases: 1. The CDR3 DNA follows: TGCGCCAGCGGACAGGGTAACACCGGGGAGCTGTTTTTT. This encodes CASGQGNTGELFF.

The V gene is TRBV30, the J gene TRBJ2-3; D gene ambiguous. Trimming cost V 1 base and J 3 bases, with 5 bases left between them. This CDR3 is built from 12 residues. Germline V lookup: CDR1 GTSNPN, CDR2 SVGIG (reference sequence). CDR3 sequence: CAWSAPTDTQYF. CDR3 DNA: TGTGCCTGGAGTGCCCCAACAGATACGCAGTATTTT.

The chain carries TRBV10-3 and TRBJ1-5; no firm D call. Trimming shortened V by 5 bases and J by 0 bases, and 11 bases separated the two germline ends. Looked up from germline, CDR1 is ENHRY and CDR2 is SYGVKD. CDR3 length: 15 residues. The CDR3 DNA reads TGTGCCATCAGTTCGTGGGGAAATAGCAATCAGCCCCAGCATTTT. Protein sequence: CAISSWGNSNQPQHF.

The chain links TRBV5-4 to TRBJ2-5, with 8 bases aligning to TRBD1. V lost 3 bases, J lost 2 bases, and 3 bases stayed unmatched. CDR1 is SGHNT and CDR2 is YYREEE in the germline V gene (reference sequence). This CDR3 spans 14 amino acids. The CDR3 sequence: CASSYRTGQETQYF. The CDR3, as DNA: TGTGCCAGCAGCTACCGGACAGGGCAAGAGACCCAGTACTTC.

CDR3 coding DNA: TGTGCTAGTGGTTTGGGACAGGGGTTCTACGAGCAGTACTTC. Translated, it gives CASGLGQGFYEQYF. The gene calls are TRBV12-5 and TRBJ2-7; 8 bases are shared with TRBD1. Germline trimming cut 1 base from V and 3 bases from J; bases unmatched to any gene: 2. Germline-derived CDR1 and CDR2 are LGHNT and FRNRAP. There are 14 residues in the CDR3.

J is TRBJ1-2 and V is TRBV27; TRBD1 matches at 9 bases. This CDR3 region has 14 residues. After removal of 4 bases from V and 6 bases from J, the junction contained 6 bases not matched to a gene. Germline V gene sequence: CDR1 MNHEY, CDR2 SMNVEV (reference sequence). CDR3 bases: TGTGCCAGCAGTTCCCCCGGGACAGGGAATGGCTACACCTTC. Amino acids: CASSSPGTGNGYTF.

The V gene is TRBV5-1, the J gene TRBJ2-7, with 7 bases that match TRBD1. V was clipped by 4 bases and J by 7 bases; unmatched bases: 17. CDR1 is SGHRS and CDR2 is YFSETQ in the germline V gene. This CDR3 region has 16 residues. The CDR3 nucleotides read TGCGCCAGCAGCCGCCAAACGGGCCTGACAGGGCAAGAGCAGTACTTC. Its translation: CASSRQTGLTGQEQYF. The variable domain in full, with the rest retrieved from reference TRBV5-1 and TRBJ2-7, is KAGVTQTPRYLIKTRGQQVTLSCSPISGHRSVSWYQQTPGQGLQFLFEYFSETQRNKGNFPGRFSGRQFSNSRSEMNVSTLELGDSALYLCASSRQTGLTGQEQYFGPGTRLTVT.

This clone was seen a few times. The same CDR3 arises from other DNA sequences in this sample as well. The CDR3 nucleotides are TGCGCCAGCAGCTTGGGGGACAGGGGATATGGCTACACCTTC. This encodes CASSLGDRGYGYTF. This chain connects TRBV5-1 to TRBJ1-2; 10 bases align to TRBD1. Per germline, CDR1 SGHRS and CDR2 YFSETQ. With 0 bases clipped from V and 5 bases from J, the junction kept 1 base outside the gene matches. The length of the CDR3 is 14 residues.

This chain joins TRBV21-1 and TRBJ1-5. TRBV21-1 is a pseudogene locus. The CDR3 contains 20 residues. CDR3 sequence reads: CASSKAHQTTPSGDDQPQHF. Written as DNA, the CDR3 is TGTGCCAGCAGCAAAGCCCACCAGACGACGCCCTCGGGGGATGATCAGCCCCAGCATTTT.

This clone was counted once. V and J are TRBV18 and TRBJ1-1; 8 positions match TRBD1. Germline assignment: CDR1 KGHSH and CDR2 LQKENI. The trim removed 6 bases at V and 4 bases at J, leaving 7 bases unmatched. CDR3 length equals 14 residues. CDR3 region: CASSSGGEATEAFF. CDR3 DNA sequence: TGTGCCAGCTCTTCAGGGGGCGAGGCCACTGAAGCTTTCTTT.